A single sample is the source of the 11 T cell receptor beta chains below, sequenced in a study of CXCR3-negative and CXCR3-positive naive CD8 T cells. General study results and limits: Against CXCR3-negative naive cells, CXCR3-positive naive cells showed more hydrophobic TRB CDR3s.

All TRB cDNA libraries came from 5' RACE performed with UMI labels. Reprocessing the 5' RACE reads, TCRdb reports a single entry for every CDR3 protein and omits DNA. Its listing shows over 70,000 distinct CDR3 sequences. Their cognate antigens are unknown. The sample consisted of naive CXCR3+ CD8+ T cells from blood. The sample's subset: CD45RO-CCR7+CD27+CD95- naive CD8+ T cells expressing CXCR3 (TNR3+). All receptors derive from a human donor in good health. Some clones in this sample may be carry-over from other donors' samples.

V and J are TRBV27 and TRBJ2-1. The CDR3 length is 13 residues. Germline V gives CDR1 MNHEY, CDR2 SMNVEV (reference sequence). The CDR3 protein is CASSFSGFNEQFF.

The genes are TRBV2 and TRBJ2-3; TCRdb lists TRBD1, though no DNA is available to test this call. Germline CDR1 is SNHLY and CDR2 is FYNNEI. The CDR3 runs to 16 residues. CDR3 protein: CTTQLGRGPNTDTQYF. Filled out from reference TRBV2 and TRBJ2-3, the complete variable domain reads EPEVTQTPSHQVTQMGQEVILRCVPISNHLYFYWYRQILGQKVEFLVSFYNNEISEKSEIFDDQFSVERPDGSNFTLKIRSTKLEDSAMYFCTTQLGRGPNTDTQYFGPGTRLTVL.

The chain employs TRBV5-1 and TRBJ2-1. The CDR3 contains 12 residues. Germline assignment: CDR1 SGHRS and CDR2 YFSETQ. Here the CDR3 reads CASSLVEDEQFF.

The genes are TRBV14 and TRBJ2-5; absent DNA, TCRdb's TRBD1 call cannot be checked. The germline V gene has CDR1 SGHDN and CDR2 FVKESK. CDR3 length equals 15 residues. CDR3 sequence reads: CASSQISGTEETQYF.

The V call is TRBV14, the J call TRBJ2-3; TCRdb's assignment of TRBD2 cannot be checked, as there is no DNA. Germline V gives CDR1 SGHDN, CDR2 FVKESK. This CDR3 region has 15 residues. This CDR3 is CASSQEDRLGDTQYF.

The chain joins TRBV9 to TRBJ2-7; TCRdb's D gene call, TRBD1, goes unchecked for lack of DNA. This CDR3 is 15 amino acids long. The V gene's germline CDR1 is SGDLS and CDR2 YYNGEE. CDR3 sequence reads: CASSVAWGHAYEQYF.

The chain carries TRBV5-4 and TRBJ2-1. CDR3 length: 16 amino acids. Germline CDR1 SGHNT, CDR2 YYREEE (reference sequence). The CDR3 sequence: CASSSGEEFLYNEQFF.

The rearrangement links TRBV28 to TRBJ2-7; TCRdb's assignment of TRBD1 cannot be checked, as there is no DNA. The CDR3 covers 15 residues. The germline gives CDR1 MDHEN, CDR2 SYDVKM. The CDR3 loop is CASSSGTGYYYEQYF.

This chain connects TRBV5-1 to TRBJ2-7; no DNA is available, so the TRBD1 call from TCRdb remains unchecked. The CDR3 sequence is 15 residues long. The V gene's germline CDR1 is SGHRS and CDR2 YFSETQ. The CDR3 loop is CASSYRAGPSYEQYF. Full variable domain (rest looked up from reference TRBV5-1 and TRBJ2-7): KAGVTQTPRYLIKTRGQQVTLSCSPISGHRSVSWYQQTPGQGLQFLFEYFSETQRNKGNFPGRFSGRQFSNSRSEMNVSTLELGDSALYLCASSYRAGPSYEQYFGPGTRLTVT.

The chain joins TRBV7-2 to TRBJ2-7. From germline, CDR1 is SGHTA and CDR2 FQGNSA. The CDR3 sequence is 12 residues long. This CDR3 reads CASSTDSYEQYF. Based on the CDR3 plus reference TRBV7-2 and TRBJ2-7, the full variable domain is GAGVSQSPSNKVTEKGKDVELRCDPISGHTALYWYRQSLGQGLEFLIYFQGNSAPDKSGLPSDRFSAERTGGSVSTLTIQRTQQEDSAVYLCASSTDSYEQYFGPGTRLTVT.

The V gene is TRBV2, the J gene TRBJ2-7; TCRdb's D call, TRBD1, is unchecked because there is no DNA. The CDR3 is made up of 14 amino acids. CDR1 and CDR2 from the germline V gene are SNHLY and FYNNEI. The CDR3 reads CASSSGTGSYEQYF.